This T cell receptor (beta chain) was sequenced during a study of response to subunit inactivated influenza vaccine. Study results and caveats: Few additional T cells are recruited per seasonal influenza vaccination, authors suggested.

TCRdb used MiXCR to reprocess the RT-PCR reads, holding one entry per CDR3 protein. The data contain 650,000 to 800,000 distinct CDR3 sequences, around 18% of them seen just once; the ten biggest clones take up about 11%. On this clonotype itself: What it binds is not known.

CDR1 is LGHNA, CDR2 YNFKEQ, per germline. V gave up 1 base and J gave up 6 bases, with 13 bases separating them. This CDR3 spans 14 amino acids. V gene TRBV4-2 combines with J gene TRBJ2-7, with D possibly being TRBD2 (5 bases). The sample was PBMCs from blood, taken roughly 5 days after vaccination. The origin of this receptor is a man aged 50-60 years who received an inactivated influenza vaccine. The CDR3 here is CASSQVVLGSEQYF. CDR3 in DNA: TGTGCCAGCAGCCAAGTGGTTCTTGGGAGCGAGCAGTACTTC.